One sample yielded the 6 T cell receptor beta chains listed below, sequenced in a study of tumor-infiltrating lymphocytes in primary liver carcinoma. Bulk tissue was left unsorted, and RNA and DNA were co-extracted from around 18-30 mg of it. The authors made TCR beta cDNA from 500 to 600 ng total RNA with a constant-region primer. A slightly modified ARM-PCR protocol with three nested multiplex PCR rounds produced these TCR beta libraries. The two initial PCR rounds, roughly 9 cycles each, used TRBV1-TRBV30 forward and C-beta reverse primers. TCRdb processed the multiplex PCR reads anew with MiXCR; each CDR3 protein has one entry. The table shows fewer than 85,000 distinct CDR3 sequences, with 69% occurring only once. What was sequenced was tumor-adjacent normal liver tissue. Receptors originate from a man aged 35 to 55 with primary liver carcinoma and hepatitis B virus infection.

This clonotype was picked up one time. This chain links TRBV6-1 with TRBJ2-1; 12 bases agree with TRBD2. V lost 2 bases and J lost 7; bases outside the gene matches: 9. The CDR3 runs 17 residues. Germline assignment: CDR1 MNHNS and CDR2 SASEGT. The CDR3 bases are TGTGCCAGCAGTGAAACCAATCTAGCGGGAGGGTGGAATGAGCAGTTCTTC. It is translated as CASSETNLAGGWNEQFF.

For this clonotype: This may come from a read error, since a much larger clone is one base off. The chain carries TRBV5-1 and TRBJ2-1; the match to TRBD2 covers 16 bases. The length of the CDR3 is 17 residues. Per the germline V gene, CDR1 is SGHRS and CDR2 is YFSETQ. CDR3 nucleotides: TGCACCAGCAGCTGGGGACTAGCGGGAGGGTACAAAGGGGAGCAGTTCTTC. This sequence encodes CTSSWGLAGGYKGEQFF.

This clonotype was seen only a few times. A much larger clone lies one base from this, so it may be a read error. For the CDR3, the DNA is TGCAGCGTTGCCCCGGGATGGGGAATGACCACTGAAGCTTTCTTT. Amino acid sequence: CSVAPGWGMTTEAFF. The chain is built from TRBV29-1 and TRBJ1-1; the D is unclear. Trimming pared 4 bases from V and 4 bases from J, leaving 19 bases between. The CDR3 covers 15 residues. Germline V gene data show CDR1 as SQVTM and CDR2 as ANQGSEA.

As for this clonotype: A read error may produce the germline difference seen at one junction end. The gene calls are TRBV5-4 and TRBJ2-1, with D unclear. Germline values: CDR1 SGHNT, CDR2 YYREEE (reference sequence). This CDR3 has 13 residues. For the CDR3, the DNA is TGTGCCAGCAGGGCAGAAACCTACGATGAGCAGCTCTTC. Its protein product is CASRAETYDEQLF.

This clonotype was observed once. The junction shows a germline mismatch at one end, possibly a read error. The rearrangement uses TRBV4-1 and TRBJ2-7; D not certain. The CDR3 spans 14 residues. Looked up from germline, CDR1 is MGHRA and CDR2 is YSYEKL. CDR3 protein: CACSPHPVGYEQYF. CDR3 nucleotides: TGCGCCTGCAGCCCTCACCCTGTAGGGTACGAGCAGTACTTC.

Comments on this clonotype: Sequence at one end of the junction differs from germline and may be a read error. The CDR3 sequence is CARNDPNQSQHF. The CDR3 DNA reads as TGTGCCAGGAACGACCCCAATCAGTCCCAGCATTTT. This chain joins TRBV6-5 and TRBJ1-5, with D unresolved. Germline CDR1 and CDR2: MNHEY and SVGAGI. This CDR3 spans 12 amino acids.